This entry describes one TCR beta chain. This sample is drawn from a study of blood T cell repertoires in COVID-19. Across the study: The United States, Italy and Spain were the sources of the acute and convalescent COVID-19 samples. Sample material is recorded as cDNA or gDNA derived from T cells, B-cell-depleted T cells, or PBMCs.

In the source study's methods: Nucleated cell counts were estimated from reference gene primer amplification. Here immunoSEQ multiplex PCR was the method, and the copy in TCRdb shows in-frame clones only, minus some. The V and J calls and the clone size are those of that table, but D and trimming were determined from the DNA. The sample includes 250,000 to 300,000 clones, about four fifths of them seen just once. The germline CDR1 and CDR2 sequences are LGHDT and YNNKEL (reference sequence). This CDR3 spans 15 amino acids. Deletions cut 0 bases from V and 9 bases from J, with 14 bases between. The TCR originated in a man older than 75 with acute or convalescent COVID-19. The sample was peripheral blood. This chain connects TRBV3-1 (or the pseudogene TRBV3-2) to TRBJ1-4; possibly TRBD1 for D (6 bases). The CDR3: CASSQEGAVRQKLFF. The CDR3, as DNA: TGTGCCAGCAGCCAAGAGGGGGCGGTGAGGCAAAAACTGTTTTTT.